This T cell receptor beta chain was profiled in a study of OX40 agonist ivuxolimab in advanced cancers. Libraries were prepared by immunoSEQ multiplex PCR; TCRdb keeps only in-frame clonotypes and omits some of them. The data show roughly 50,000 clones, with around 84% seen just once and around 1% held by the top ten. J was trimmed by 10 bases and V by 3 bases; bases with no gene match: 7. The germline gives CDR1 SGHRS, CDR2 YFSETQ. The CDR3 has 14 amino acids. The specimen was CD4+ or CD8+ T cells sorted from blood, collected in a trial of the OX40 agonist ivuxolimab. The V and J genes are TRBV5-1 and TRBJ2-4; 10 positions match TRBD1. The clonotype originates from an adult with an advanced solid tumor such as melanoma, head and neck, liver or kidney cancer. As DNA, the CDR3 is TGCGCCAGCAGCTCCCGACAGGGGGCAGAGATTCAGTACTTC. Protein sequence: CASSSRQGAEIQYF.